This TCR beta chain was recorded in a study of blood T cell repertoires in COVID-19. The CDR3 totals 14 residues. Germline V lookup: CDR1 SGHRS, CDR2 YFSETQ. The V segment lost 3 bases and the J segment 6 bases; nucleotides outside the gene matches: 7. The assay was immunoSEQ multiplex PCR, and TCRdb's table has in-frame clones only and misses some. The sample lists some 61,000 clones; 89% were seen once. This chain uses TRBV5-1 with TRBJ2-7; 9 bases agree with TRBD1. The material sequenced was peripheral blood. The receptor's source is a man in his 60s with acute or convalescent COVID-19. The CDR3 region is CASSWGDRVSEQYF. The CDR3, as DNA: TGCGCCAGCAGCTGGGGGGACAGGGTCTCCGAGCAGTACTTC.